These T cell receptor beta chains were read from a single sample in a study of spatial heterogeneity in lung cancer. MiXCR, applied by TCRdb to the 5' RACE reads, yields one record per CDR3 protein. This table has 95,000 to 130,000 distinct CDR3 sequences, roughly an eighth appearing once. The specimen comprised PBMCs, sampled at follow-up. The source is a male donor with early-stage non-small cell lung cancer. Both conserved end residues are part of each CDR3. D genes are given only for firm matches. For some rows the clone size is stated as once, few or many, or as a class when expanded; others skip it.

size: many; V: TRBV3-1; D: TRBD1; J: TRBJ1-5; DNA: TGTGCCAGCAGCCCCGACAGGGGGATCAATCAGCCCCAGCATTTT; CDR3: CASSPDRGINQPQHF
size: few; V: TRBV23-1; D: TRBD1; J: TRBJ1-5; DNA: TGCGCCAGCAGTCAATCGGAGGGCCGGGACAGGGGGAACAATCAGCCCCAGCATTTT; CDR3: CASSQSEGRDRGNNQPQHF
size: many; V: TRBV7-9; D: .; J: TRBJ2-7; DNA: TGTGCCAGCAGCTCCCAACGGTATTCCTACGAGCAGTACTTC; CDR3: CASSSQRYSYEQYF
size: .; V: TRBV2; D: TRBD1; J: TRBJ1-4; DNA: TGTGCCAGCAGTGAAGATACAGGGGGGTTTGAAAAACTGTTTTTT; CDR3: CASSEDTGGFEKLFF
size: many; V: TRBV20-1; D: .; J: TRBJ2-1; DNA: TGCAGTGCTGAAATCCAGGGGGGGATTGAGTTCTTC; CDR3: CSAEIQGGIEFF
size: few; V: TRBV6-6; D: TRBD1; J: TRBJ1-5; DNA: TGTGCCAGCAGATTACAGACAGGGGATGTTCAGCCCCAGCATTTT; CDR3: CASRLQTGDVQPQHF
size: .; V: TRBV11-2; D: TRBD1; J: TRBJ2-2; DNA: TGTGCCAGCAGCCCCCTGGACAGGGTAAACACCGGGGAGCTGTTTTTT; CDR3: CASSPLDRVNTGELFF
size: few; V: TRBV30; D: .; J: TRBJ2-1; DNA: TGTGCCTGGGTGGGCGTAGGGGCAGGCGGGCAGTTCTTC; CDR3: CAWVGVGAGGQFF
size: .; V: TRBV5-6; D: .; J: TRBJ1-6; DNA: TGTGCCAGCCGAAAATCCTTCCGTGAGACACCCCTCCTCTTT; CDR3: CASRKSFRETPLLF
size: few; V: TRBV4-1; D: .; J: TRBJ1-5; DNA: TGCGCCAGCAGCCAAGCCCTTAGCAATCAGCCCCAGCATTTT; CDR3: CASSQALSNQPQHF
size: many; V: TRBV27; D: TRBD2; J: TRBJ2-5; DNA: TGTGCCAGCAACTCGGCGGGGGGCCCGCGCCAGACCCAGTACTTC; CDR3: CASNSAGGPRQTQYF
size: .; V: TRBV27; D: .; J: TRBJ1-3; DNA: .; CDR3: CASSSSTGKRNTIYF
size: many; V: TRBV27; D: TRBD2; J: TRBJ2-3; DNA: TGTGCCAGCAGTCCTCACAAGACTAGCGGTAGCACAGATACGCAGTATTTT; CDR3: CASSPHKTSGSTDTQYF
size: many; V: TRBV27; D: .; J: TRBJ1-1; DNA: TGTGCCAGCAGTTTCGGGGGCCCATCGATGGACACTGAAGCTTTCTTT; CDR3: CASSFGGPSMDTEAFF
size: many; V: TRBV12-3/TRBV12-4; D: TRBD1; J: TRBJ1-2; DNA: TGTGCCAGCAGTTACCTCGACAGGGCTAATGGCTACACCTTC; CDR3: CASSYLDRANGYTF
size: many; V: TRBV7-6; D: .; J: TRBJ2-2; DNA: TGTGCCAGCAGCCCAGGACAGGGAGGGACCGGGGAGCTGTTTTTT; CDR3: CASSPGQGGTGELFF
size: .; V: TRBV28; D: .; J: TRBJ1-1; DNA: TGTGCCAGCAGTTTGGCGGGACACTTTCTCATGAACACTGAAGCTTTCTTT; CDR3: CASSLAGHFLMNTEAFF
size: many; V: TRBV6-5; D: .; J: TRBJ1-2; DNA: TGTGCCAGCATCACGGGGGCTGGGGGCTACACCTTC; CDR3: CASITGAGGYTF
size: .; V: TRBV19; D: .; J: TRBJ1-6; DNA: TGTGCCAGTAGTATAGGGGATTCACCCCTCCACTTT; CDR3: CASSIGDSPLHF
size: few; V: TRBV3-1; D: .; J: TRBJ1-6; DNA: TGTGCCAGCAGCCAGGTTTCCAGGGATTCACCCCTCCACTTT; CDR3: CASSQVSRDSPLHF
size: .; V: TRBV6-2/TRBV6-3; D: TRBD2; J: TRBJ2-7; DNA: TGTGCCGGCCGGAGGAGCGGGGCCTCCTACGAGCAGTACTTC; CDR3: CAGRRSGASYEQYF
size: .; V: TRBV6-6; D: .; J: TRBJ1-6; DNA: TGTGCCAGCAGAACCGGGACGGAGAATTCACCCCTCCACTTT; CDR3: CASRTGTENSPLHF
size: few; V: TRBV2; D: .; J: TRBJ1-1; DNA: TGTGCCAGCACCGGGGTTGGAGCTTTCTTT; CDR3: CASTGVGAFF
size: .; V: TRBV9; D: .; J: TRBJ2-3; DNA: TGTGCCAGCAGCGTAGACGGGGTGACACTTGGTGGTGAAGATACGCAGTATTTT; CDR3: CASSVDGVTLGGEDTQYF
size: few; V: TRBV7-9; D: TRBD1; J: TRBJ2-7; DNA: TGTGCCAGCAGCTTAGGGGACAGGGGAACCTACGAGCAGTACTTC; CDR3: CASSLGDRGTYEQYF
size: .; V: TRBV20-1; D: .; J: TRBJ2-7; DNA: TGCAGTGCTAGAGATACTGAGACATCAACCTACGAGCAGTACTTC; CDR3: CSARDTETSTYEQYF
size: many; V: TRBV20-1; D: TRBD1; J: TRBJ2-4; DNA: TGCAGTGCCCCGGGACAGACAAACATTCAGTACTTC; CDR3: CSAPGQTNIQYF
size: .; V: TRBV11-3; D: .; J: TRBJ1-1; DNA: TGTGCCAGCAGTCCAGGTTTGGTAGCTTTCTTT; CDR3: CASSPGLVAFF
size: .; V: TRBV6-6; D: .; J: TRBJ2-5; DNA: TGTGCCAGCAGTTACTCGGTTGACTCTTACCAAGAGACCCAGTACTTC; CDR3: CASSYSVDSYQETQYF
size: many; V: TRBV5-1; D: TRBD1; J: TRBJ2-7; DNA: TGCGCCAGCAGCTTGGCTCGACAGGGTAACGAGCAGTACTTC; CDR3: CASSLARQGNEQYF
size: few; V: TRBV20-1; D: .; J: TRBJ2-7; DNA: TGCAGTGCTAGTACTGGGTTGCCCTACGAGCAGTACTTC; CDR3: CSASTGLPYEQYF
size: few; V: TRBV9; D: .; J: TRBJ2-7; DNA: TGTGCCAGCAGCCCGCGGACACAAACATCCTACGAGCAGTACTTC; CDR3: CASSPRTQTSYEQYF
size: few; V: TRBV3-1; D: .; J: TRBJ1-4; DNA: TGTGCCAGCAGCCAATTGCAAACCAATCTGTTTTTT; CDR3: CASSQLQTNLFF
size: many; V: TRBV29-1; D: .; J: TRBJ1-1; DNA: TGCAGCGTTGAACTATCGGACAGGAACACTGAAGCTTTCTTT; CDR3: CSVELSDRNTEAFF
size: few; V: TRBV5-4; D: .; J: TRBJ1-4; DNA: TGTGCCAGCAGCTTGGAGGGAGGAACTAATGAAAAACTGTTTTTT; CDR3: CASSLEGGTNEKLFF
size: few; V: TRBV12-3/TRBV12-4; D: TRBD2; J: TRBJ2-5; DNA: TGTGCCAGCACCCGGGGGGGCTCTTTGACCCAGTACTTC; CDR3: CASTRGGSLTQYF
size: many; V: TRBV29-1; D: .; J: TRBJ2-1; DNA: TGCAGCGTTGGGTCTGGTCGAATCGGTCATGAGCAGTTCTTC; CDR3: CSVGSGRIGHEQFF
size: few; V: TRBV29-1; D: TRBD1; J: TRBJ2-2; DNA: TGCAGCGTTGTACAGGGGGCGAACACCGGGGAGCTGTTTTTT; CDR3: CSVVQGANTGELFF
size: many; V: TRBV20-1; D: .; J: TRBJ2-5; DNA: TGCAGTGCTAGAGAGCAGGGCCCGCGGGTGACCCAGTACTTC; CDR3: CSAREQGPRVTQYF
size: few; V: TRBV20-1; D: .; J: TRBJ2-1; DNA: TGCAGTGCTAGAGAGCAATGGGGGTACAATGAGCAGTTCTTC; CDR3: CSAREQWGYNEQFF
size: few; V: TRBV6-5; D: .; J: TRBJ2-7; DNA: TGTGCCAGCAGCCTCTCCGACTCCTACGAGCAGTACTTC; CDR3: CASSLSDSYEQYF
size: .; V: TRBV19; D: TRBD2; J: TRBJ2-1; DNA: TGTGCCAGTAGGGAAGGCTGGACTAGCGGGGGTTCCTACAATGAGCAGTTCTTC; CDR3: CASREGWTSGGSYNEQFF
size: .; V: TRBV3-1; D: .; J: TRBJ2-7; DNA: TGTGCCAGCAGCCAAGTGATCAACTACGAGCAGTACTTC; CDR3: CASSQVINYEQYF
size: .; V: TRBV7-9; D: .; J: TRBJ2-6; DNA: TGTGCCAGCAGCTTAGTACCGGGGGCCCTCTCTGGGGCCAACGTCCTGACTTTC; CDR3: CASSLVPGALSGANVLTF
size: .; V: TRBV28; D: TRBD1; J: TRBJ2-5; DNA: TGTGCCAGCACCCCGCCCGGGACAGGGAGTCTGGAGACCCAGTACTTC; CDR3: CASTPPGTGSLETQYF
size: few; V: TRBV18; D: TRBD2; J: TRBJ2-1; DNA: TGTGCCAGCTCACCTAGGACTAGCGGGGTTTACAATGAGCAGTTCTTC; CDR3: CASSPRTSGVYNEQFF
size: many; V: TRBV29-1; D: .; J: TRBJ2-5; DNA: TGCAGCGTTGGGGCTAATAGGGGTCCCCAACAAGAGACCCAGTACTTC; CDR3: CSVGANRGPQQETQYF
size: .; V: TRBV4-1; D: .; J: TRBJ2-6; DNA: TGCGCCAGCAGCCAGAATCCCTCTGGGGCCAACGTCCTGACTTTC; CDR3: CASSQNPSGANVLTF
size: .; V: TRBV12-3/TRBV12-4; D: .; J: TRBJ1-6; DNA: TGTGCCAGCAGTCCCGGGGCAAATTCACCCCTCCACTTT; CDR3: CASSPGANSPLHF
size: few; V: TRBV11-2; D: .; J: TRBJ2-7; DNA: TGTGCCAGCAGAGCAGACAGTTCCTACGAGCAGTACTTC; CDR3: CASRADSSYEQYF
size: .; V: TRBV18; D: .; J: TRBJ2-1; DNA: TGTGCCAGCTCACCTGGGGTTTACAATGAGCAGTTCTTC; CDR3: CASSPGVYNEQFF
size: many; V: TRBV28; D: TRBD1; J: TRBJ2-7; DNA: TGTGCCAGCAGGGGGACAGGGGAACACGAGCAGTACTTC; CDR3: CASRGTGEHEQYF
size: few; V: TRBV9; D: .; J: TRBJ1-1; DNA: TGTGCCAGCAGCGTAGCCATGAACACTGAAGCTTTCTTT; CDR3: CASSVAMNTEAFF
size: many; V: TRBV29-1; D: TRBD1; J: TRBJ2-7; DNA: TGCAGCGTGGGGGACAGCGGCGAGCAGTACTTC; CDR3: CSVGDSGEQYF
size: .; V: TRBV4-2; D: .; J: TRBJ1-5; DNA: TGTGCCAGCAGCCAAGATCTGCGCTTTAATCAGCCCCAGCATTTT; CDR3: CASSQDLRFNQPQHF
size: few; V: TRBV15; D: .; J: TRBJ1-4; DNA: TGTGCCACCAGCACATACCGGGGATTAAGAGAAAAACTGTTTTTT; CDR3: CATSTYRGLREKLFF
size: many; V: TRBV7-7; D: .; J: TRBJ2-1; DNA: TGTGCTAGCAGCTTAGGTGTGGTCTCCTACAATGAGCAGTTCTTC; CDR3: CASSLGVVSYNEQFF
size: few; V: TRBV4-2; D: TRBD1; J: TRBJ1-2; DNA: TGTGCCAGCAGCCAAGGGGACAGGGCCACTGGCTACACCTTC; CDR3: CASSQGDRATGYTF